The clone carrying this T cell receptor (beta chain) was observed at least ten times. Its specificity is not known. The data belong to a study of early T cells in non-severe SARS-CoV-2 infection. Study results and limitations: Using VDJdb, the matching emphasized anti-spike CD8 responses while missing private and CD4 specificities.

This CDR3 has 11 residues. The germline gives CDR1 SGHVS, CDR2 FNYEAQ. Trimming took off 3 bases at V and 6 bases at J, with 2 bases between the two ends. Individual cDNA molecules received unique molecular identifiers during library preparation. TCRdb independently ran MiXCR on the 5' RACE reads; one entry per CDR3 protein. The table has some 87,000 distinct CDR3 sequences, about an eighth seen once; the top ten hold approximately 2.4%. This receptor was obtained from an adult who was a healthcare worker with PCR-confirmed SARS-CoV-2 infection or an uninfected control (not recorded which). The sequencing sample was made of whole blood. The chain uses TRBV7-6 and TRBJ2-2; D unclear. The CDR3 nucleotides read TGTGCCAGCAGCTTCCCCGGGGAGCTGTTTTTT. It specifies CASSFPGELFF.